The 26 T cell receptor beta chains presented below share a single source sample, sequenced in a study of monozygotic twins with inflammatory bowel disease. TCRdb re-called the 5' RACE reads and gives one entry per CDR3 protein, without DNA. The listing records 150,000 to 200,000 distinct CDR3 sequences. The specimen was blood. The receptor source for this set is a human donor with ulcerative colitis or Crohn's disease, or a healthy co-twin of an affected twin (not recorded which).

The chain employs TRBV29-1 and TRBJ1-2; TCRdb's D call, TRBD1, is unchecked because there is no DNA. Germline CDR1 reads SQVTM; CDR2 reads ANQGSEA. This CDR3 is 11 amino acids long. The CDR3 reads CSERTGEGYTF.

The gene calls are TRBV7-9 and TRBJ1-1; the D gene TCRdb calls, TRBD1, cannot be checked with no DNA. Per the germline V gene, CDR1 is SEHNR and CDR2 is FQNEAQ (reference sequence). The CDR3 extends over 14 amino acids. CDR3 in amino acids: CASSLGDRGAEAFF.

The chain recombines TRBV20-1 with TRBJ2-2; TCRdb's D gene call, TRBD1, goes unchecked for lack of DNA. CDR3 length: 17 amino acids. Germline V gives CDR1 DFQATT, CDR2 SNEGSKA (reference sequence). The CDR3 here is CSAPVYQTGRLTGELFF.

The chain couples TRBV10-2 to TRBJ2-5; the TRBD1 assignment by TCRdb is unverifiable without DNA. CDR3 length: 18 amino acids. In germline, CDR1 is WSHSY, CDR2 SAAADI. The CDR3 sequence: CASEFLAGGAFGEETQYF.

V usage is TRBV20-1 and J usage is TRBJ2-7. Germline CDR1 reads DFQATT; CDR2 reads SNEGSKA (reference sequence). The CDR3 contains 13 residues. CDR3 loop: CSARVQSSYEQYF.

This chain connects TRBV5-6 to TRBJ1-6; the TRBD1 assignment by TCRdb is unverifiable without DNA. CDR1 is SGHDT and CDR2 is YYEEEE in the germline V gene. This CDR3 region has 15 residues. The CDR3 region is CASSFGQVYNSPLHF. The full variable domain, with the rest looked up from reference TRBV5-6 and TRBJ1-6, is DAGVTQSPTHLIKTRGQQVTLRCSPKSGHDTVSWYQQALGQGPQFIFQYYEEEERQRGNFPDRFSGHQFPNYSSELNVNALLLGDSALYLCASSFGQVYNSPLHFGNGTRLTVT.

The chain links TRBV30 to TRBJ1-1; TCRdb designates TRBD1, a call that cannot be tested without DNA. The CDR3 has 14 amino acids. The V gene's germline CDR1 is GTSNPN and CDR2 SVGIG (reference sequence). The CDR3 loop is CACSGMGVGTEAFF.

The chain couples TRBV7-6 to TRBJ1-2; without DNA, the TCRdb call of TRBD1 cannot be checked. Germline V CDR1 and CDR2: SGHVS, FNYEAQ. The CDR3 is made up of 16 amino acids. The CDR3 protein is CASSAGTPRGNYGYTF.

This sequence joins TRBV10-3 and TRBJ2-1; TCRdb picks TRBD1, but there is no DNA to check that call. CDR1 ENHRY and CDR2 SYGVKD come from the germline V gene. The CDR3 contains 17 residues. This CDR3 reads CAISESRGAGSYNEQFF.

The chain joins TRBV20-1 to TRBJ1-4. The length of the CDR3 is 13 residues. Looked up from germline, CDR1 is DFQATT and CDR2 is SNEGSKA (reference sequence). CDR3 loop: CSARAGVNEKLFF.

This chain links TRBV7-2 with TRBJ2-7. Germline loops: CDR1 SGHTA, CDR2 FQGNSA. The CDR3 runs 12 residues. CDR3 sequence: CASSSRGGEQYF.

The chain links TRBV7-2 to TRBJ1-1; the D gene TCRdb calls, TRBD1, cannot be checked with no DNA. The V gene's germline CDR1 is SGHTA and CDR2 FQGNSA. The CDR3 loop spans 15 amino acids. CDR3 sequence reads: CASSRPSDKDTEAFF.

V is TRBV7-2 and J is TRBJ2-1; TCRdb reports TRBD2, a call that lacks DNA to check it against. Germline lookup yields CDR1 SGHTA and CDR2 FQGNSA. CDR3 length: 15 residues. CDR3 residues: CASSTTSGSNNEQFF.

This rearrangement joins TRBV5-1 to TRBJ1-1; with no DNA, the TCRdb D assignment of TRBD1 cannot be verified. The length of the CDR3 is 13 residues. Per germline, CDR1 SGHRS and CDR2 YFSETQ. The CDR3 loop reads CASSQGQGTEAFF.

The CDR3 region is CASSSGQGAIQPQHF. The rearrangement joins TRBV7-9 to TRBJ1-5; the D call of TRBD1 rests on TCRdb alone, since no DNA is present to check it. CDR1 SEHNR and CDR2 FQNEAQ come from the germline V gene (reference sequence). The CDR3 contains 15 residues.

Here the CDR3 reads CASRQTGTRDDNEQFF. This chain uses TRBV5-5 with TRBJ2-1; TCRdb indicates TRBD2, and absent DNA this call remains unverified. Germline lookup yields CDR1 SGHKS and CDR2 YYEKEE (reference sequence). The CDR3 runs 16 residues.

The V call is TRBV29-1, the J call TRBJ1-2. CDR3 length: 11 residues. CDR1 is SQVTM and CDR2 is ANQGSEA in the germline V gene. The chain's CDR3 is CSVLWIAGYTF. Full variable domain (rest looked up from reference TRBV29-1 and TRBJ1-2): SAVISQKPSRDICQRGTSLTIQCQVDSQVTMMFWYRQQPGQSLTLIATANQGSEATYESGFVIDKFPISRPNLTFSTLTVSNMSPEDSSIYLCSVLWIAGYTFGSGTRLTVV.

The chain joins TRBV2 to TRBJ2-1; checking the TCRdb D call of TRBD2 is not possible without DNA. This CDR3 is built from 17 residues. Germline assignment: CDR1 SNHLY and CDR2 FYNNEI. CDR3 residues: CASSEAPLAGWMNEQFF.

This chain joins TRBV7-2 and TRBJ2-7; without DNA, the TCRdb call of TRBD2 cannot be checked. The CDR3 consists of 14 residues. Germline V gene lookup returns CDR1 SGHTA and CDR2 FQGNSA. The CDR3 spells CASSLGQTNYEQYF.

The chain has TRBV20-1 and TRBJ1-1; TCRdb's D call of TRBD1 is untestable without DNA. Germline V gives CDR1 DFQATT, CDR2 SNEGSKA (reference sequence). There are 11 residues in the CDR3. CDR3 residues: CSVGGIAEAFF.

This sequence joins TRBV12-3 or TRBV12-4 and TRBJ2-5; with no DNA, the TCRdb D assignment of TRBD2 cannot be verified. The CDR3 is made up of 14 amino acids. The CDR3 region is CASSFGSRQETQYF.

The rearrangement links TRBV7-2 to TRBJ2-3; TCRdb indicates TRBD2, and absent DNA this call remains unverified. From germline, CDR1 is SGHTA and CDR2 FQGNSA. CDR3 length equals 15 residues. The CDR3 sequence: CASSLGWRDTDTQYF.

This chain links TRBV30 with TRBJ2-7. CDR1 is GTSNPN, CDR2 SVGIG, per germline (reference sequence). The CDR3 runs to 12 residues. The CDR3 spells CAWSMGSYEQYF.

The V and J genes are TRBV20-1 and TRBJ1-1. The germline V gene has CDR1 DFQATT and CDR2 SNEGSKA (reference sequence). The CDR3 runs 13 residues. CDR3 residues: CSARESGRTEAFF.

V is TRBV29-1 and J is TRBJ2-7. The CDR3 is 11 residues long. Germline values: CDR1 SQVTM, CDR2 ANQGSEA. CDR3: CSVGPSYEQYF.

CDR3 loop: CASSLGRLAGEWAEQYF. The chain uses TRBV5-4 and TRBJ2-7; checking the TCRdb D call of TRBD2 is not possible without DNA. The CDR3 length is 17 residues. Per the germline V gene, CDR1 is SGHNT and CDR2 is YYREEE (reference sequence).